Listed here are 31 T cell receptor beta chains from one sample, sequenced in a study of control samples from healthy donors and cancer patients (dated by TCRdb to the early 2020s). Libraries were prepared through the immunoSEQ multiplex PCR assay. As stored in TCRdb, this immuneACCESS dataset retains in-frame rearrangements with V and J assigned. A fraction of the clones does not appear; measured against another copy, unresolved V genes explain less than half of the discrepancy, and the remainder lacks a known reason. The sample table records 70,000 or so clones; roughly nine tenths of these occur just once. Together, the top ten hold over 15% of the sample. Source material: PBMCs. The source is a man in his sixties with lung cancer.

CDR3 nucleotide sequence: TGTGCCAGCAGCTTAAAAGCGGGGGATTACAATGAGCAGTTCTTC. Protein sequence: CASSLKAGDYNEQFF. The chain links TRBV11-2 to TRBJ2-1, with 8 bases identical to TRBD2. This CDR3 comprises 15 residues. V shed 2 bases and J 4 bases; nucleotides not matched to a gene: 4. Germline V gives CDR1 SGHAT, CDR2 FQNNGV.

The chain combines TRBV7-9 with TRBJ1-6; D remains unclear. The CDR3 is 12 residues long. CDR1 and CDR2 (germline): SEHNR, FQNEAQ (reference sequence). Trimming removed 0 bases from V and 8 bases from J, with 2 bases in between. The chain's CDR3 is CASSLADSPLHF. Written as DNA, the CDR3 is TGTGCCAGCAGCTTAGCGGATTCACCCCTCCACTTT.

The CDR3 DNA reads as TGTGCCAGCAGCGTAGAGCGGGGACTAGATACGCAGTATTTT. Residues: CASSVERGLDTQYF. The chain employs TRBV9 and TRBJ2-3, with 7 positions matching TRBD2. V was clipped by 0 bases and J by 5 bases; unmatched bases: 3. The germline gives CDR1 SGDLS, CDR2 YYNGEE. This CDR3 has 14 amino acids.

This clone was picked up a small number of times. The V and J genes are TRBV6-6 and TRBJ2-6, with 10 bases lining up with TRBD2. Germline V gene sequence: CDR1 MNHNY, CDR2 SVGAGI (reference sequence). The V and J ends lost 5 bases and 0 bases, in that order; junction bases with no gene match: 10. The CDR3 contains 19 residues. CDR3 in amino acids: CASSPLLAGSSSGANVLTF. The CDR3 nucleotides read TGTGCCAGCAGTCCTTTACTAGCGGGGAGCAGCTCTGGGGCCAACGTCCTGACTTTC.

The V gene is TRBV30, the J gene TRBJ2-5, with D unclear. Per germline, CDR1 GTSNPN and CDR2 SVGIG (reference sequence). Trimming took off 7 bases at V and 4 bases at J, with 19 bases between the two ends. This CDR3 is built from 14 residues. CDR3 in amino acids: CASRWNSIAETQYF. The CDR3 nucleotides read TGTGCCTCCCGCTGGAACTCCATTGCAGAGACCCAGTACTTC.

The rearrangement uses TRBV3-1 (or the pseudogene TRBV3-2) and TRBJ2-2, with 8 bases that match TRBD2. This CDR3 comprises 18 residues. With V trimmed by 0 bases and J by 13 bases, 19 bases remained unmatched. The germline V gene has CDR1 LGHDT and CDR2 YNNKEL (reference sequence). The DNA for the CDR3 is TGTGCCAGCAGCCAAGAGCTCGGCGGGGGACTAGTCCGTGCTAGGCTGTTTTTT. This gives the protein CASSQELGGGLVRARLFF.

This clone has more than one count but fewer than ten. The rearrangement uses TRBV5-4 and TRBJ1-4; D is undetermined. This CDR3 comprises 14 residues. Germline V gene lookup returns CDR1 SGHNT and CDR2 YYREEE (reference sequence). Trimming stripped 2 bases from V and 4 bases from J, with 9 bases between. The CDR3 region is CASSFGQSNEKLFF. CDR3 coding DNA: TGTGCCAGCAGCTTCGGTCAGAGTAATGAAAAACTGTTTTTT.

J is TRBJ2-4 and V is TRBV24-1, with D unresolved. Trimming pared 4 bases from V and 6 bases from J, leaving 9 bases between. This CDR3 contains 13 residues. Germline CDR1 and CDR2: KGHDR and SFDVKD. The CDR3 DNA sequence: TGTGCCACCAGTGAGGCTCAGACAAACATTCAGTACTTC. It codes for CATSEAQTNIQYF.

V is TRBV19 and J is TRBJ1-3; possibly TRBD1 for D (5 bases). V was trimmed by 3 bases and J by 0 bases, leaving 6 bases between them. This CDR3 spans 14 amino acids. Germline assignment: CDR1 LNHDA and CDR2 SQIVND (reference sequence). CDR3 DNA sequence: TGTGCCAGTAGTATGGGGGGCTCTGGAAACACCATATATTTT. It translates to CASSMGGSGNTIYF. The whole variable domain, remainder taken from reference TRBV19 and TRBJ1-3, is DGGITQSPKYLFRKEGQNVTLSCEQNLNHDAMYWYRQDPGQGLRLIYYSQIVNDFQKGDIAEGYSVSREKKESFPLTVTSAQKNPTAFYLCASSMGGSGNTIYFGEGSWLTVV.

The chain combines TRBV3-1 (or the pseudogene TRBV3-2) with TRBJ1-2; possible D gene TRBD1, 6 bases. CDR3 length: 13 residues. Germline CDR1 and CDR2: LGHDT and YNNKEL (reference sequence). The V gene lost 0 bases and the J gene lost 4 bases, with 6 bases spanning the gap. Here the CDR3 DNA reads TGTGCCAGCAGCCAAGACAGGGGCTATGGCTACACCTTC. Protein: CASSQDRGYGYTF.

This clone was observed once. This chain joins TRBV19 and TRBJ2-5; D uncertain. V shed 2 bases and J shed 4 bases, with 17 bases lying between them. CDR3 size: 16 residues. Germline V gene data show CDR1 as LNHDA and CDR2 as SQIVND (reference sequence). In nucleotides, the CDR3 is TGTGCCAGTAGTATATCATCGGGCGATCCAAGAGAGACCCAGTACTTC. This translates into CASSISSGDPRETQYF.

The gene calls are TRBV2 and TRBJ1-2; 12 bases fit TRBD1. CDR1 is SNHLY, CDR2 FYNNEI, per germline. The CDR3 length is 14 residues. V trimming: 6 bases; J trimming: 4 bases; junction bases outside the gene matches: 3. CDR3 DNA sequence: TGTGCCAGCAGGGGACAGGGGGCGCGCTATGGCTACACCTTC. This sequence encodes CASRGQGARYGYTF.

V is TRBV5-6 and J is TRBJ2-3; the match to TRBD1 covers 7 bases. J gave up 0 bases and V 3 bases, and 1 base lay outside the gene matches. CDR1 SGHDT and CDR2 YYEEEE come from the germline V gene. The CDR3 has 14 residues. CDR3 loop: CASSWGQSTDTQYF. The CDR3, as DNA: TGTGCCAGCAGCTGGGGACAGAGCACAGATACGCAGTATTTT.

The CDR3 nucleotides read TGTGCCAGCAGCCGCGGACAGCAGAACACTGAAGCTTTCTTT. Protein product: CASSRGQQNTEAFF. V usage is TRBV13 and J usage is TRBJ1-1; the D gene is possibly TRBD1 (6 bases). V was clipped by 5 bases and J by 1 base, with 11 bases between them. Germline V gene lookup returns CDR1 PRHDT and CDR2 FYEKMQ (reference sequence). The CDR3 has 14 residues.

The J gene is TRBJ2-6, the V gene TRBV18; 9 bases align to TRBD1. Per the germline V gene, CDR1 is KGHSH and CDR2 is LQKENI. Trimming at V came to 3 bases and at J to 2 bases, leaving 8 bases not matched to a gene. This CDR3 contains 18 residues. The CDR3 region is CASSPLGQGLAGANVLTF. The CDR3 DNA sequence: TGTGCCAGCTCACCCTTGGGACAGGGTTTAGCTGGGGCCAACGTCCTGACTTTC.

CDR3 amino acids: CASSQTSGGFYEQYV. CDR3 nucleotides: TGCGCCAGCAGCCAGACTAGCGGGGGCTTCTACGAGCAGTACGTC. The chain has TRBV4-1 and TRBJ2-7; 12 nucleotides line up with TRBD2. V was pared by 3 bases and J by 3 bases, with 3 bases of the junction left unmatched. CDR3 length: 15 residues. Germline CDR1 MGHRA, CDR2 YSYEKL.

This chain links TRBV7-8 with TRBJ1-1, with a tentative D call TRBD1 (5 bases). The CDR3 runs to 13 residues. Germline V gene sequence: CDR1 SGHVS, CDR2 FQNEAQ. The V and J ends lost 3 bases and 7 bases respectively, with 12 bases between them. In nucleotides, the CDR3 is TGTGCCAGCAGCTTTCGAGAGAGGGGTGAAGCTTTCTTT. Translation gives CASSFRERGEAFF. The full variable domain, completed using reference TRBV7-8 and TRBJ1-1, is GAGVSQSPRYKVAKRGQDVALRCDPISGHVSLFWYQQALGQGPEFLTYFQNEAQLDKSGLPSDRFFAERPEGSVSTLKIQRTQQEDSAVYLCASSFRERGEAFFGQGTRLTVV.

This chain joins TRBV11-3 and TRBJ1-1; TRBD1 is a possible D gene (5 bases). This CDR3 is built from 16 residues. Trimming shortened V by 0 bases and J by 3 bases, and 14 bases separated the two germline ends. Germline CDR1 is SGHNT and CDR2 is YENEEA. The CDR3 protein is CASSLDQRGADTEAFF. The CDR3 DNA reads as TGTGCCAGCAGCTTAGATCAACGAGGGGCTGACACTGAAGCTTTCTTT. The full variable domain, its missing parts supplied by reference TRBV11-3 and TRBJ1-1, is EAGVVQSPRYKIIEKKQPVAFWCNPISGHNTLYWYLQNLGQGPELLIRYENEEAVDDSQLPKDRFSAERLKGVDSTLKIQPAELGDSAVYLCASSLDQRGADTEAFFGQGTRLTVV.

The chain is built from TRBV21-1 and TRBJ1-2. TRBV21-1 is shown as a pseudogene. The CDR3 totals 17 residues. This chain's CDR3 is CASSNEEGAGSSDGYTF. CDR3 sequence (DNA): TGTGCCAGCAGCAATGAAGAAGGGGCGGGGAGTTCGGATGGCTACACCTTC.

The chain joins TRBV6-4 to TRBJ2-1; D gene uncertain. The V and J ends lost 5 bases and 4 bases respectively, with 9 bases between them. CDR3 size: 13 residues. Germline lookup yields CDR1 MRHNA and CDR2 SNTAGT. The CDR3 region is CASSSGPYNEQFF. The CDR3 DNA sequence: TGTGCCAGCAGTTCCGGACCGTACAATGAGCAGTTCTTC.

This clone was seen only once. V and J are TRBV6-6 and TRBJ1-1, with D perhaps matching TRBD1 (5 bases). The CDR3 is 15 residues long. V shed 2 bases and J shed 1 base, with 11 bases lying between them. Per the germline V gene, CDR1 is MNHNY and CDR2 is SVGAGI (reference sequence). The chain's CDR3 is CASSYGGQGNTEAFF. The CDR3 DNA reads as TGTGCCAGCAGTTACGGGGGTCAGGGGAACACTGAAGCTTTCTTT.

The chain recombines TRBV6-4 with TRBJ2-2; the D gene is possibly TRBD2 (5 bases). Germline CDR1 and CDR2: MRHNA and SNTAGT. The CDR3 is made up of 15 amino acids. V lost 3 bases to trimming and J lost 1 base, with 9 bases between them. The CDR3 reads CASSEEGLNTGELFF. The CDR3 DNA reads TGTGCCAGCAGTGAGGAAGGACTGAACACCGGGGAGCTGTTTTTT.

This chain uses TRBV11-3 with TRBJ1-1, with 9 bases fitting TRBD1. J was trimmed by 0 bases and V by 3 bases; bases with no gene match: 2. Germline CDR1 is SGHNT and CDR2 is YENEEA. The CDR3 consists of 15 residues. The chain's CDR3 is CASSFRTGVNTEAFF. The CDR3 DNA follows: TGTGCCAGCAGCTTTAGGACAGGGGTGAACACTGAAGCTTTCTTT.

This clone was seen at least ten times. The chain carries TRBV18 and TRBJ1-2; no clear D. From germline, CDR1 is KGHSH and CDR2 LQKENI. V was trimmed by 3 bases and J by 8 bases, leaving 13 bases between them. CDR3 length: 13 amino acids. The DNA for the CDR3 is TGTGCCAGCTCACCCCGCACGGCCTCAGGCTACACCTTC. As protein: CASSPRTASGYTF. The complete variable domain, with remaining parts taken from reference TRBV18 and TRBJ1-2, reads NAGVMQNPRHLVRRRGQEARLRCSPMKGHSHVYWYRQLPEEGLKFMVYLQKENIIDESGMPKERFSAEFPKEGPSILRIQQVVRGDSAAYFCASSPRTASGYTFGSGTRLTVV.

The sample holds a few counts of this clone. The gene calls are TRBV9 and TRBJ2-2; 7 bases are shared with TRBD1. The CDR3 spans 14 residues. V lost 0 bases to trimming and J lost 6 bases; unmatched junction nucleotides: 2. Germline V lookup: CDR1 SGDLS, CDR2 YYNGEE. As DNA, the CDR3 is TGTGCCAGCAGCGTAGACAGGGGCTCCGGGGAGCTGTTTTTT. Translation: CASSVDRGSGELFF.

This clone was seen only once. The chain is built from TRBV19 and TRBJ1-4; 9 bases are shared with TRBD1. In germline, CDR1 is LNHDA, CDR2 SQIVND (reference sequence). The CDR3 extends over 14 amino acids. V lost 3 bases and J lost 4; bases outside the gene matches: 0. CDR3 amino acids: CASSMDRGNEKLFF. The CDR3 nucleotides are TGTGCCAGTAGTATGGACAGGGGTAATGAAAAACTGTTTTTT.

The chain has TRBV7-3 and TRBJ2-1; 12 bases map to TRBD1. Germline-derived CDR1 and CDR2 are SGHTA and FQGTGA. The length of the CDR3 is 16 residues. V trimming: 5 bases; J trimming: 3 bases; junction bases outside the gene matches: 5. The CDR3 spells CASSPGTGGGYNEQFF. The CDR3, as DNA: TGTGCCAGCAGCCCAGGGACAGGGGGCGGCTACAATGAGCAGTTCTTC.

This clone appeared a single time. The CDR3 nucleotides are TGTGCCAGCAGCCCGTTAGCGGGGGGGCAGACCCAGTACTTC. It specifies CASSPLAGGQTQYF. The chain carries TRBV7-6 and TRBJ2-5; 11 nucleotides agree with TRBD2. The germline gives CDR1 SGHVS, CDR2 FNYEAQ. V was pared by 5 bases and J by 6 bases, with 5 bases of the junction left unmatched. This CDR3 contains 14 residues.

The genes are TRBV4-1 and TRBJ2-3; perhaps D is TRBD1 or TRBD2 (6 bases each). Per the germline V gene, CDR1 is MGHRA and CDR2 is YSYEKL. The CDR3 is 16 residues long. V lost 1 base and J lost 5, with 16 bases in between. The CDR3 is CASSQGGSGAGDTQYF. DNA of the CDR3: TGCGCCAGCAGCCAAGGGGGTTCGGGGGCAGGAGATACGCAGTATTTT.

This sequence joins TRBV3-1 (or the pseudogene TRBV3-2) and TRBJ1-3; 8 positions agree with TRBD1. V dropped 1 base and J dropped 4; count of bases not matched to a gene: 6. CDR3 length: 16 residues. CDR1 and CDR2 from the germline V gene are LGHDT and YNNKEL (reference sequence). CDR3 sequence (DNA): TGTGCCAGCAGCCAAGTGTTCACAGGGGGAGGAAACACCATATATTTT. Protein product: CASSQVFTGGGNTIYF.

The chain links TRBV7-9 to TRBJ2-1; 13 positions match TRBD2. This CDR3 is built from 19 residues. J was trimmed by 5 bases and V by 3 bases; bases with no gene match: 13. The germline gives CDR1 SEHNR, CDR2 FQNEAQ (reference sequence). The chain's CDR3 is CASSFRTSGGHRVDNEQFF. In DNA, the CDR3 is TGTGCCAGCAGCTTTCGGACTAGCGGGGGACACCGGGTGGACAATGAGCAGTTCTTC.